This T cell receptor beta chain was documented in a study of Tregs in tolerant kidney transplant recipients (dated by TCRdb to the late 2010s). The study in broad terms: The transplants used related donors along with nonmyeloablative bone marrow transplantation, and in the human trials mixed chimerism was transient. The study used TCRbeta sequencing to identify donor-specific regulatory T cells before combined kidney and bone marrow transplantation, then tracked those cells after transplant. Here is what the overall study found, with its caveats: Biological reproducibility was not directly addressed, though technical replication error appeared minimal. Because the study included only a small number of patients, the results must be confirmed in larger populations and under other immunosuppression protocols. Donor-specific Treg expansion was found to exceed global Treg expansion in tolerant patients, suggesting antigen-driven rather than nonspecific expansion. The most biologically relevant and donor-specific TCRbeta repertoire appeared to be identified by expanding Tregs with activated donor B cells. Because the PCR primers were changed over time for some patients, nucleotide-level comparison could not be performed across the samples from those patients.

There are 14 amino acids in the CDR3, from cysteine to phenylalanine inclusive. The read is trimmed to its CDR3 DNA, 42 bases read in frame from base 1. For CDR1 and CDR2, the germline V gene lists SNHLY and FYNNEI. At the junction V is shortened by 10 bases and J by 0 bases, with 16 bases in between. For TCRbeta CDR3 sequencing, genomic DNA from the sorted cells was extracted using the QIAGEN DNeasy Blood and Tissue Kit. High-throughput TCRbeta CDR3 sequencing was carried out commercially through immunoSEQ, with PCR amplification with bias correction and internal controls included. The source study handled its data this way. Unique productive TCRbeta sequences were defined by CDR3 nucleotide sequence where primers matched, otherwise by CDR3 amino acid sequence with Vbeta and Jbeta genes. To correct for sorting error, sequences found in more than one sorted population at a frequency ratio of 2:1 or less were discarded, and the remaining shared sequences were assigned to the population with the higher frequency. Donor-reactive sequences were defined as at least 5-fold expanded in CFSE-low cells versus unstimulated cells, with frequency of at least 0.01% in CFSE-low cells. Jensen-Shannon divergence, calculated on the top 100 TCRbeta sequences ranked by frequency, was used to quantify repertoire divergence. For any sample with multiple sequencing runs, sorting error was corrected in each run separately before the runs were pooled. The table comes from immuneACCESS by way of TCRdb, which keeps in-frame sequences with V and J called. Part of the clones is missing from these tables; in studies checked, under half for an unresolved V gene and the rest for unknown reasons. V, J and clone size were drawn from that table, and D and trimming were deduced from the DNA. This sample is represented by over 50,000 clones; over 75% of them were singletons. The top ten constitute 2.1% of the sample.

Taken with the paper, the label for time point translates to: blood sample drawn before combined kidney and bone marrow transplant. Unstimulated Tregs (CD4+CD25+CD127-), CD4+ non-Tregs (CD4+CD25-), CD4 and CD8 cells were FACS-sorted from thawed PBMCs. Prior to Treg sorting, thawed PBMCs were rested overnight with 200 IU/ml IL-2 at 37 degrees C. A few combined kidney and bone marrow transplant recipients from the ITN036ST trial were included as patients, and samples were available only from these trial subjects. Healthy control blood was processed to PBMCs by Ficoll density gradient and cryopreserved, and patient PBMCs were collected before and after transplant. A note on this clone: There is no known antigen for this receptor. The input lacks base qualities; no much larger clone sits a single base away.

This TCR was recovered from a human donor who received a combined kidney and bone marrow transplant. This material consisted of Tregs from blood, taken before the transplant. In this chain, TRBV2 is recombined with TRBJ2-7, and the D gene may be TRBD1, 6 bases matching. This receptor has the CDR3 CATKFGGSSYEQYF. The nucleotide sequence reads TGTGCCACCAAATTTGGGGGCAGCTCCTACGAGCAGTACTTC.